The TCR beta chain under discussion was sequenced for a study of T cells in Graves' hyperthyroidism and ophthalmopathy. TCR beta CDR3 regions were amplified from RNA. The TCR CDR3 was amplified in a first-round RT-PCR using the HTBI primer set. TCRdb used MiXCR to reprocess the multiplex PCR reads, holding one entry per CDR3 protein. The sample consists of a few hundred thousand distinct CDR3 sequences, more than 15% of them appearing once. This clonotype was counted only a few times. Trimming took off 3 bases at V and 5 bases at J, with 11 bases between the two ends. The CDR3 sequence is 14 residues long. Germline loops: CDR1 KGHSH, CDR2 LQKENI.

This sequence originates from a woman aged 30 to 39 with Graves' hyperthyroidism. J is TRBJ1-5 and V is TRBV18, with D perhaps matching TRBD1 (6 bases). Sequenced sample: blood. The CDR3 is CASSPSQGYQPQHF. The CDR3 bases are TGTGCCAGCTCACCTTCCCAGGGGTATCAGCCCCAGCATTTT.